The sequence of this T cell receptor (beta chain) was determined in a study of cytomegalovirus exposure and HLA in healthy donors. Study-level background: Inside one of the first data releases sat 85 million or so unique TCRs taken from HLA-typed donors. Findings and caveats of the study: An Asian-associated ancestry cluster reportedly showed fewer N-insertions than the approximately 650-donor mean in a later analysis. Rare TCR sequences predominated, though certain public TCRs were found in many donors.

The PCR used 60 Vbeta and 13 Jbeta primers. Generated by immunoSEQ multiplex PCR, the TCRdb table keeps only in-frame clones and is missing some. The sample data list some 50,000 clones. The CDR3 sequence is 14 residues long. J was trimmed by 2 bases and V by 1 base; bases with no gene match: 0. Germline loops: CDR1 SGHKS, CDR2 YYEKEE (reference sequence). A remark on this clone: The antigen remains unidentified.

The source material was PBMCs. V and J are TRBV5-5 and TRBJ1-5; TRBD1 matches 7 bases. The clonotype originates from a woman aged 35 to 49 in good health and CMV-seronegative. This chain's CDR3 is CASSLTGGNQPQHF. The CDR3 bases are TGTGCCAGCAGCTTGACAGGGGGCAATCAGCCCCAGCATTTT.